Given below is one T cell receptor (beta chain) in context. Its antigen specificity is not known. No base qualities exist here, and no much larger clone lies one base off it. Participants in the prospective study were enrolled through a virtual design, were aged 18 to 89 years, and lived in 20 to 30 United States geographic areas. Cohort assignment in the prospective study relied on participant-reported clinical history from a screening survey and a study questionnaire. Recovered participants in ImmuneRACE Cohort 3 were defined as having two consecutive negative NP/OP PCR tests, clearance from a healthcare professional, or resolution of symptoms. In the prospective study, whole blood, serum and a nasopharyngeal or oropharyngeal swab were collected from each participant by mobile phlebotomists. Participants in the prospective study had the option to provide additional blood draws and questionnaires over an approximately 2-month period. Before DNA extraction, blood samples from the prospective study were shipped at room temperature or frozen.

This sample is part of a study of blood T cell repertoires in COVID-19 (dated by TCRdb to about 2020). In the study overall: Collaborator samples came from the United States, Italy and Spain and covered acute and convalescent phases of COVID-19. The samples were drawn from two sources: the first 160 participants of the ongoing ImmuneRACE study, and some 1,300 subjects contributed by 6 global collaborators. The sample metadata nearly always contained a de-identified subject ID, COVID-19 status, age in years and sex. The material from the prospective study consisted of cDNA or gDNA derived from T cells, B-cell-depleted T cells, or PBMCs. Where available, HLA class I and class II types were taken from metadata supplied by the sample provider and were not determined by assay-based typing. The repertoires were made available in a free public database intended to serve as a resource for research on the immune response to SARS-CoV-2. Deeply sampled blood TCRbeta repertoires from subjects exposed to, actively infected with, or recovered from COVID-19 were included in the dataset. General findings and caveats noted by the study authors: Clinical and demographic metadata were provided uncurated, with the amount varying by source and participant.

TCRbeta CDR3 regions were amplified from genomic DNA by means of the immunoSEQ Assay, a bias-controlled multiplex PCR. The authors' pipeline ran thus. The number of nucleated cells in each sample was estimated by amplification of reference gene primers within the assay. Sequence reads were collapsed and filtered to measure the absolute abundance of every unique TCRbeta CDR3 rearrangement. For each sample, productive Simpson clonality was calculated as the square root of Simpson's diversity index across productive rearrangements. TCRdb took this table from immuneACCESS and kept in-frame rearrangements with V and J called. Such tables lack part of the clones; where checked against another copy, unresolved V genes explain under half of the gap, and the rest is unexplained. D and trimming were read from the DNA, whereas the V and J calls and clone size are those reported in that table. Across this sample there are some 320,000 clones, with roughly 90% seen only once. Of the sample, around 2.7% is held by the ten largest clones.

CDR1 and CDR2 (GTSNPN, SVGIG) derive from the germline V gene (reference sequence). Trimming leaves V shorter by 5 bases and J shorter by 10 bases, with the junction holding 8 bases beyond the gene matches. Including the terminal cysteine and phenylalanine, the CDR3 comprises 13 residues. Just CDR3 DNA is preserved here, 39 bases in frame from base 1. Sequencing input: PBMCs or T cells enriched from blood (not recorded which). The chain couples TRBV30 to TRBJ1-6; the central 7 bases match TRBD1. The receptor was derived from a man between 60 and 70 years old who had recovered from COVID-19. The sequenced DNA is TGTGCCTGGGCCGACAGGGTAACATCACCCCTCCACTTT. Translated, it reads CAWADRVTSPLHF.